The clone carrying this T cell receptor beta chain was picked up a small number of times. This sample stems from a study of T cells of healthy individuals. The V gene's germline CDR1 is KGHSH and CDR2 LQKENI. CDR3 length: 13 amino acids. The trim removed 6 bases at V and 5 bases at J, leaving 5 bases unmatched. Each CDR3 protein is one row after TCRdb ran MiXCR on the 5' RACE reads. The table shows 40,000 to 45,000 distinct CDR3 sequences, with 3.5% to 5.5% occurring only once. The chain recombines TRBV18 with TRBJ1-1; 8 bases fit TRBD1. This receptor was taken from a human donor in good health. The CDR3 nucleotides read TGTGCCAGCTCGCCAACAGGGGGGACTGAAGCTTTCTTT. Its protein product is CASSPTGGTEAFF.